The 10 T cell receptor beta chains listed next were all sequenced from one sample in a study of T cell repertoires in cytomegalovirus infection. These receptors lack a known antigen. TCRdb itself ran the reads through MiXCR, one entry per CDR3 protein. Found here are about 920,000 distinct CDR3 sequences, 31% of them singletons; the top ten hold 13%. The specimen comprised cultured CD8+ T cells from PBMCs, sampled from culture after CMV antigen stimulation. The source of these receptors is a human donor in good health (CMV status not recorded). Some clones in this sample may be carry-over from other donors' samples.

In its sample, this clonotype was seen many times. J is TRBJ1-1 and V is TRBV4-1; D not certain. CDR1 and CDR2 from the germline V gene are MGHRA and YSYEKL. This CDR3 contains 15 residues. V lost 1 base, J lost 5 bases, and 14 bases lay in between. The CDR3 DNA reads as TGCGCCAGCAGCCAAGGGGTGGGGATATGGACTGAAGCTTTCTTT. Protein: CASSQGVGIWTEAFF.

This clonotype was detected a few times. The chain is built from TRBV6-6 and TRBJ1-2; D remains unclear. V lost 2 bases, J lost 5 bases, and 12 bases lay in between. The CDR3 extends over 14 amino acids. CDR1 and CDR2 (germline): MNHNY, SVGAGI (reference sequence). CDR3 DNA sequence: TGTGCCAGCAGTTACGGGGATTCGGGGTATGGCTACACCTTC. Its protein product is CASSYGDSGYGYTF.

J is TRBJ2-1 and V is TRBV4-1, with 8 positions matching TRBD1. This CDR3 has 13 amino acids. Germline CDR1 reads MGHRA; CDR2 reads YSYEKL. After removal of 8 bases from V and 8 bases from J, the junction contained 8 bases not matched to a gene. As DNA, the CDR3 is TGCGCCAGCTCGGGACAGGTCGAGGATGAGCAGTTCTTC. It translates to CASSGQVEDEQFF.

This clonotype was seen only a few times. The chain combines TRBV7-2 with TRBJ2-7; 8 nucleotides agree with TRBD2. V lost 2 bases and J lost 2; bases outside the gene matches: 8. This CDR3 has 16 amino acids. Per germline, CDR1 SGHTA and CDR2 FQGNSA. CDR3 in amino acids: CASSLPTSGSTYEQYF. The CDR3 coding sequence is TGTGCCAGCAGCTTACCTACTAGCGGAAGTACCTACGAGCAGTACTTC.

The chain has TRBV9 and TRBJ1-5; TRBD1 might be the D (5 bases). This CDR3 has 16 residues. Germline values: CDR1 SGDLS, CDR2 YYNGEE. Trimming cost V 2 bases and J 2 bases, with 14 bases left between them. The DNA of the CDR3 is TGTGCCAGCAGCGTCGGGGGAAGGGAGGGCAATCAGCCCCAGCATTTT. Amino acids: CASSVGGREGNQPQHF.

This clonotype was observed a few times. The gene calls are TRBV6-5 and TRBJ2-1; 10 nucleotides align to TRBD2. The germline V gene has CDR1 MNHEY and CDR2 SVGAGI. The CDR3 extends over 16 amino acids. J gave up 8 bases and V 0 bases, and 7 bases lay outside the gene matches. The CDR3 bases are TGTGCCAGCAGTTACTCGAGGGTAGCGGGGGGCGATGAGCAGTTCTTC. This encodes CASSYSRVAGGDEQFF.

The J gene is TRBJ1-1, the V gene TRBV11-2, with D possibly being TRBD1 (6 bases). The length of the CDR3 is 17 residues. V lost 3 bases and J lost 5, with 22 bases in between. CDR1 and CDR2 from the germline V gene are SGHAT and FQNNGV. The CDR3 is CASSFWQGPRVMTEAFF. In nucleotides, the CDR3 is TGTGCCAGCAGCTTCTGGCAGGGGCCACGAGTCATGACTGAAGCTTTCTTT. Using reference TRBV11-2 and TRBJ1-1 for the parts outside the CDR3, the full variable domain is EAGVAQSPRYKIIEKRQSVAFWCNPISGHATLYWYQQILGQGPKLLIQFQNNGVVDDSQLPKDRFSAERLKGVDSTLKIQPAKLEDSAVYLCASSFWQGPRVMTEAFFGQGTRLTVV.

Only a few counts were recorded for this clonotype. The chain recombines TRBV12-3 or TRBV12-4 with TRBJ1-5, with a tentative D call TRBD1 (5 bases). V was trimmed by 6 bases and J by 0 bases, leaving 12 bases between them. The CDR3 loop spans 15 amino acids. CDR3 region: CASSHQGYSNQPQHF. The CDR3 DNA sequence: TGTGCCAGCAGCCACCAGGGCTATAGCAATCAGCCCCAGCATTTT.

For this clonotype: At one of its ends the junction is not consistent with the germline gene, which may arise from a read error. CDR3 protein: CTSSEEGNRDTQYF. The CDR3 DNA sequence: TGTACCAGCAGTGAAGAGGGGAATCGGGATACGCAGTATTTT. The rearrangement uses TRBV2 and TRBJ2-3; D possibly uses TRBD1 or TRBD2 (5 bases each). The CDR3 consists of 14 residues. CDR1 is SNHLY and CDR2 is FYNNEI in the germline V gene.

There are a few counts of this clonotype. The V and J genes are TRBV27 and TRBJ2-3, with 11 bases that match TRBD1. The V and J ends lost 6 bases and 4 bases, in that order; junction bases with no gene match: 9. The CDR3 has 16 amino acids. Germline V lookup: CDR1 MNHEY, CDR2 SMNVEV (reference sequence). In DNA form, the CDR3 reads TGTGCCAGCAGACACAACGGACAGGGGGCCGCAGATACGCAGTATTTT. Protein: CASRHNGQGAADTQYF.